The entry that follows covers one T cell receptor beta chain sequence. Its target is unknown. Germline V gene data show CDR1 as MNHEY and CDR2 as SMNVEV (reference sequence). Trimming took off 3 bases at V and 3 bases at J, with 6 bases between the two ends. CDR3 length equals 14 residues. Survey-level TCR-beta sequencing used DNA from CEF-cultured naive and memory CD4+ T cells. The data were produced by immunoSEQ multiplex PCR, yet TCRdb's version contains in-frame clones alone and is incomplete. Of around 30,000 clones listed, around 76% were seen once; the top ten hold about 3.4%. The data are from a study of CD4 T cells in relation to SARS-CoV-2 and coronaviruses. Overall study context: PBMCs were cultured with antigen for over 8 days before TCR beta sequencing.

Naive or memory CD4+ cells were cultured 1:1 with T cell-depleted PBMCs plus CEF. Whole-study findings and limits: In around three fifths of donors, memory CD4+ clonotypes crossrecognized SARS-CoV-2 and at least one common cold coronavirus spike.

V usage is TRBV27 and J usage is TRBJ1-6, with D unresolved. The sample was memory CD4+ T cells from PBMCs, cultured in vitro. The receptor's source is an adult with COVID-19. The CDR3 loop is CASSFRDYNSPLHF. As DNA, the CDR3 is TGTGCCAGCAGTTTCCGGGACTATAATTCACCCCTCCACTTT.